This T cell receptor (beta chain) was recorded in a study of CD8 T cells in Susac syndrome. The V gene's germline CDR1 is MNHNY and CDR2 SVGAGI (reference sequence). The CDR3 covers 16 residues. The V and J ends lost 6 bases and 2 bases respectively, with 17 bases between them. Sequencing of TCR beta was undertaken in CD8+ and CD4+ T cells derived from blood. While CD8+ and CD4+ T cells were isolated negatively, TEMRA cells were enriched by FACS. RNA amounts of roughly 0.5 to 1 ug underwent reverse transcription with random hexamers. The amplification used immunoSEQ multiplex PCR on TCR beta CDR3; it spanned 54 Vbeta and 13 Jbeta. TCRdb called the immunoSEQ multiplex PCR reads again in MiXCR, with one record for every CDR3 protein. Counted here are roughly 80,000 distinct CDR3 sequences, around 94% occurring once; the ten biggest clones make up 0.25% to 0.3%.

V usage is TRBV6-6 and J usage is TRBJ1-5; possibly TRBD1 for D (6 bases). This sequence was found in a human donor in good health. The sequenced sample consisted of CD8+ T cells from PBMCs. The CDR3 DNA is TGTGCCAGCAGCCTAACAGGGACCCTGGGCAATCAGCCCCAGCATTTT. Amino acid sequence: CASSLTGTLGNQPQHF.